A single sample gave rise to the 23 T cell receptor beta chains below, sequenced in a study of response to subunit inactivated influenza vaccine. TCRdb re-analysed the RT-PCR reads in MiXCR, keeping a single row per CDR3 protein. The sample lists fewer than 700,000 distinct CDR3 sequences; 10% to 15% were seen once. Sequencing used PBMCs from blood, obtained 35 to 45 days after vaccination. These receptors came from a man aged 50-60 years who received an inactivated influenza vaccine.

The gene calls are TRBV5-1 and TRBJ2-3; D unclear. There are 14 residues in the CDR3. Germline CDR1 SGHRS, CDR2 YFSETQ. The V end lost 0 bases, the J end lost 6 bases, and 11 bases lay between the germline ends. For the CDR3, the DNA is TGCGCCAGCAGCTTGGGATCCCCCCTGGATACGCAGTATTTT. It translates to CASSLGSPLDTQYF.

This clonotype was seen more than once but under ten times. The rearrangement joins TRBV6-2 or TRBV6-3 to TRBJ2-1; TRBD2 aligns across 9 bases. The CDR3 runs 15 residues. Unmatched junction bases numbered 4, after V lost 0 bases and J lost 7 bases. Germline lookup yields CDR1 MNHEY and CDR2 SVGEGT. The CDR3 coding sequence is TGTGCCAGCAGTTACTCTGCGGGAGGGCCGAATGAGCAGTTCTTC. It yields the protein CASSYSAGGPNEQFF.

V is TRBV4-2 and J is TRBJ2-3; tentatively, D is TRBD2 (5 bases). The CDR3 totals 15 residues. The V and J ends lost 3 bases and 2 bases respectively, with 12 bases between them. From germline, CDR1 is LGHNA and CDR2 YNFKEQ. The CDR3 coding sequence is TGTGCCAGCAGCCAGGGCGGGTGGATCACAGATACGCAGTATTTT. It translates to CASSQGGWITDTQYF.

This clonotype was seen only a few times. DNA of the CDR3: TGTGCCAGCAGCGGCCTCCTAGCGGGGGGCGTAGATACGCAGTATTTT. It codes for CASSGLLAGGVDTQYF. V gene TRBV9 combines with J gene TRBJ2-3, with 11 bases that match TRBD2. The CDR3 extends over 16 amino acids. Looked up from germline, CDR1 is SGDLS and CDR2 is YYNGEE. The ends lost 3 bases at V and 5 bases at J; junction bases unmatched: 8.

The V call is TRBV6-6, the J call TRBJ1-4, with D possibly being TRBD1 (6 bases). Germline lookup yields CDR1 MNHNY and CDR2 SVGAGI (reference sequence). With 6 bases removed from V and 10 bases from J, the gap between germline ends came to 12 bases. The CDR3 runs 12 residues. CDR3 coding DNA: TGTGCCAGCAGGCCGGAGGGGGGAAAACTGTTTTTT. As protein: CASRPEGGKLFF.

The rearrangement links TRBV11-2 to TRBJ2-4; 9 bases line up with TRBD2. Trimming cost V 5 bases and J 1 base; bases outside gene matches: 18. CDR3 length: 20 residues. CDR1 and CDR2 (germline): SGHAT, FQNNGV. This chain's CDR3 is CASSIHYSGSQGGAKNIQYF. The CDR3 bases are TGTGCCAGCAGCATCCATTATAGCGGGAGTCAGGGGGGGGCCAAAAACATTCAGTACTTC.

V is TRBV5-1 and J is TRBJ2-7; 8 bases are shared with TRBD1. The CDR3 runs 15 residues. CDR1 is SGHRS and CDR2 is YFSETQ in the germline V gene. Trimming removed 0 bases from V and 6 bases from J; junction bases left unmatched: 8. CDR3 sequence (DNA): TGCGCCAGCAGCTTGGTAGGACAGGGCATGAGCGAGCAGTACTTC. Translation: CASSLVGQGMSEQYF.

This clonotype was observed a few times. V is TRBV2 and J is TRBJ2-7; 8 positions agree with TRBD1. CDR3 length: 14 amino acids. Germline values: CDR1 SNHLY, CDR2 FYNNEI. V lost 7 bases to trimming and J lost 4 bases; unmatched junction nucleotides: 9. CDR3 residues: CASNADRAGYEQYF. Here the CDR3 DNA reads TGTGCCAGCAATGCGGACAGGGCGGGATACGAGCAGTACTTC. Based on the CDR3 plus reference TRBV2 and TRBJ2-7, the full variable domain is EPEVTQTPSHQVTQMGQEVILRCVPISNHLYFYWYRQILGQKVEFLVSFYNNEISEKSEIFDDQFSVERPDGSNFTLKIRSTKLEDSAMYFCASNADRAGYEQYFGPGTRLTVT.

V gene TRBV2 combines with J gene TRBJ2-1; TRBD1 or TRBD2 may be the D gene (5 bases each). The CDR3 has 16 residues. CDR1 and CDR2 from the germline V gene are SNHLY and FYNNEI. The V and J ends lost 5 bases and 1 base respectively, with 15 bases between them. CDR3 protein: CASSRDPRPSYNEQFF. CDR3 in DNA: TGTGCCAGCAGTCGGGACCCTAGGCCTTCCTACAATGAGCAGTTCTTC.

The V gene is TRBV20-1, the J gene TRBJ2-5; tentatively, D is TRBD1 (6 bases). V shed 3 bases and J shed 3 bases, with 11 bases lying between them. The CDR3 has 13 amino acids. The germline V gene encodes CDR1 DFQATT and CDR2 SNEGSKA (reference sequence). CDR3 bases: TGCAGTGCTAGCATGACAGGTGAAGAGACCCAGTACTTC. Translation: CSASMTGEETQYF.

This clonotype was picked up many times. The chain carries TRBV12-3 or TRBV12-4 and TRBJ2-7; D is undetermined. V was shortened by 2 bases and J by 3 bases, with 8 bases between the two germline ends. There are 13 residues in the CDR3. In nucleotides, the CDR3 is TGTGCCAGCAGTTTATCCCCTAACTACGAGCAGTACTTC. Translating it yields CASSLSPNYEQYF.

This clonotype was found a few times. The chain combines TRBV7-3 with TRBJ2-2; D might be TRBD2 (5 bases). The germline V gene has CDR1 SGHTA and CDR2 FQGTGA. The V end was cut by 8 bases, the J end by 4 bases, with 14 bases between. The CDR3 spans 14 residues. This CDR3 is CASRRTPSTGELFF. The CDR3 DNA follows: TGTGCCAGCCGGAGGACTCCTTCCACCGGGGAGCTGTTTTTT. Supplemented by reference TRBV7-3 and TRBJ2-2, the full variable domain reads GAGVSQTPSNKVTEKGKYVELRCDPISGHTALYWYRQSLGQGPEFLIYFQGTGAADDSGLPNDRFFAVRPEGSVSTLKIQRTERGDSAVYLCASRRTPSTGELFFGEGSRLTVL.

In this sample, this clonotype turned up many times. The chain joins TRBV7-8 to TRBJ2-3; 7 bases are a match to TRBD1. The CDR3 runs to 14 residues. After removal of 5 bases from V and 4 bases from J, the junction contained 6 bases not matched to a gene. CDR1 and CDR2 from the germline V gene are SGHVS and FQNEAQ. In nucleotides, the CDR3 is TGTGCCAGCAGCCCGACAGGGCCCCCAGATACGCAGTATTTT. Protein sequence: CASSPTGPPDTQYF.

This clonotype was detected ten times or more. The chain is built from TRBV7-6 and TRBJ1-2; no clear D. Germline assignment: CDR1 SGHVS and CDR2 FNYEAQ. V lost 1 base and J 4 bases, leaving 10 bases between the germline ends. The CDR3 has 14 residues. CDR3 in DNA: TGTGCCAGCAGCTTAGGAGGCAGCTCCTATGGCTACACCTTC. Translation gives CASSLGGSSYGYTF.

This clonotype came up a few times. V gene TRBV7-2 combines with J gene TRBJ1-5; no clear D. The CDR3 has 13 amino acids. Trimming took 2 bases from V and 3 from J, leaving 5 bases between them. Germline CDR1 SGHTA, CDR2 FQGNSA. The CDR3: CASSLTLNQPQHF. The CDR3, as DNA: TGTGCCAGCAGCTTAACCCTCAATCAGCCCCAGCATTTT.

In this sample, this clonotype turned up many times. The chain carries TRBV12-3 or TRBV12-4 and TRBJ1-2; 7 nucleotides match TRBD1. The V segment lost 6 bases and the J segment 7 bases; nucleotides outside the gene matches: 2. The CDR3 has 11 residues. CDR3 amino acids: CASSPGGGYTF. The CDR3, as DNA: TGTGCCAGCAGCCCAGGGGGTGGCTACACCTTC.

V and J are TRBV5-6 and TRBJ1-2; D gene uncertain. The CDR3 loop spans 15 amino acids. The germline V gene encodes CDR1 SGHDT and CDR2 YYEEEE. Trimming removed 3 bases from V and 3 bases from J, with 15 bases in between. The CDR3 sequence is CASSSAVRIDYGYTF. CDR3 bases: TGTGCCAGCAGCTCTGCAGTGCGCATAGACTATGGCTACACCTTC.

This clonotype was recorded a few times. The chain combines TRBV6-2 or TRBV6-3 with TRBJ2-1, with a weak D call TRBD2 (6 bases). Germline V lookup: CDR1 MNHEY, CDR2 SVGEGT. The ends were cut back, 4 bases at V and 4 bases at J, with 14 bases in the middle. This CDR3 has 15 residues. CDR3 residues: CASSLGDFRYNEQFF. The DNA of the CDR3 is TGTGCCAGCAGTTTAGGGGACTTCCGATACAATGAGCAGTTCTTC.

The CDR3 loop reads CASSVEPGASGNTIYF. CDR3 DNA sequence: TGTGCCAGCAGCGTAGAACCGGGGGCCTCTGGAAACACCATATATTTT. V and J are TRBV9 and TRBJ1-3, with D maybe TRBD1 (6 bases). The CDR3 spans 16 residues. V lost 0 bases and J 0 bases, leaving 10 bases between the germline ends. The germline V gene has CDR1 SGDLS and CDR2 YYNGEE.

This chain uses TRBV7-2 with TRBJ1-3; D is unclear. From germline, CDR1 is SGHTA and CDR2 FQGNSA. The CDR3 totals 15 residues. With 5 bases removed from V and 0 bases from J, the gap between germline ends came to 11 bases. Here the CDR3 reads CASSTSQSSGNTIYF. The CDR3 DNA reads as TGTGCCAGCAGCACCTCACAGAGCTCTGGAAACACCATATATTTT.

This clonotype occurred many times. The genes are TRBV12-3 or TRBV12-4 and TRBJ2-3, with TRBD2 matching 7 bases. This CDR3 has 13 amino acids. J lost 4 bases, V lost 10 bases, and 8 bases had no gene match. For the CDR3, the DNA is TGTGCCACCACGGGGGGTTGGGCAGATACGCAGTATTTT. This codes for CATTGGWADTQYF.

This clonotype was recorded a few times. The V call is TRBV3-1, the J call TRBJ2-3; D is unclear. The CDR3 has 16 amino acids. With 0 bases removed from V and 0 bases from J, the gap between germline ends came to 10 bases. Germline assignment: CDR1 LGHDT and CDR2 YNNKEL (reference sequence). CDR3 in DNA: TGTGCCAGCAGCCAAGATATGGCAGGTAGCACAGATACGCAGTATTTT. It translates to CASSQDMAGSTDTQYF.

The chain carries TRBV12-3 or TRBV12-4 and TRBJ1-2; 11 nucleotides line up with TRBD1. Trimming removed 7 bases from V and 4 bases from J; junction bases left unmatched: 8. The CDR3 consists of 15 residues. The CDR3 spells CASMDRGRRAYGYTF. CDR3 DNA sequence: TGTGCCAGCATGGACAGGGGGCGTCGTGCCTATGGCTACACCTTC.